This T cell receptor beta chain emerged from a study of blood T cell repertoires in COVID-19 (dated by TCRdb to 2019 to 2021). Regarding the research as a whole: Collaborator samples came from the United States, Italy and Spain and covered acute and convalescent phases of COVID-19. HLA class I and class II types, where available, came from metadata supplied by the sample provider rather than from assay-based typing. A de-identified subject ID, COVID-19 status, age in years and sex were almost always included in the sample metadata. The dataset comprised deeply sampled blood TCRbeta repertoires from subjects exposed to, actively infected with, or recovered from COVID-19. Samples came from the ongoing ImmuneRACE study (first 160 participants) plus 1,254 subjects from 6 global collaborators. The repertoires were released in a freely available public database meant as a resource for research on the immune response to SARS-CoV-2. The prospective study material was composed of cDNA or gDNA derived from T cells, B-cell-depleted T cells, or PBMCs. Summary of the overall study and its limitations: The quantity of clinical and demographic metadata differed by source and by participant and was supplied without curation.

With respect to this clone: What antigen it recognizes has not been identified. Base qualities are not provided; no much larger clone lies one nucleotide away.

Including cysteine and phenylalanine, the CDR3 has 11 amino acids. This entry keeps only the CDR3 DNA: 33 bases, framed from base 1. The CDR1 and CDR2 encoded by the germline V gene are SNHLY and FYNNEI. V is reduced by 9 bases and J by 7 bases, leaving a spacing of 12 bases between them. TCRbeta CDR3 regions were amplified from genomic DNA using the immunoSEQ Assay, a bias-controlled multiplex PCR. As for the authors' bioinformatics: Within the assay, amplification of reference gene primers was used to estimate how many nucleated cells each sample contained. Sequence reads were collapsed and filtered to measure the absolute abundance of every unique TCRbeta CDR3 rearrangement. For each sample, productive Simpson clonality was calculated as the square root of Simpson's diversity index over productive rearrangements. This immuneACCESS table, as held by TCRdb, lists in-frame sequences with V and J called but not all clones. Of the missing ones, under half trace to an unresolved V gene in checked studies; the others have no known cause. V and J calls and clone size come straight from that table; D and trimming were deduced from the DNA. The sample table records over 65,000 clones; roughly 79% of these occur just once. Jointly, the top ten make up roughly two fifths of the sample.

Collaborating institutions collected whole blood in K2EDTA tubes following their own protocols. For TCRbeta analysis, collaborators shipped samples in one of three forms: frozen whole blood, isolated PBMCs, or DNA extracted from either of those sample types. Recombination connected TRBV2 to TRBJ2-5; no D gene can be assigned with confidence. This receptor was identified in an elderly man with acute or convalescent COVID-19. Sequenced: peripheral blood. CDR3 sequence: CASRGDGTQYF. The DNA sequence is given as TGTGCCAGTCGTGGAGACGGGACCCAGTACTTC.